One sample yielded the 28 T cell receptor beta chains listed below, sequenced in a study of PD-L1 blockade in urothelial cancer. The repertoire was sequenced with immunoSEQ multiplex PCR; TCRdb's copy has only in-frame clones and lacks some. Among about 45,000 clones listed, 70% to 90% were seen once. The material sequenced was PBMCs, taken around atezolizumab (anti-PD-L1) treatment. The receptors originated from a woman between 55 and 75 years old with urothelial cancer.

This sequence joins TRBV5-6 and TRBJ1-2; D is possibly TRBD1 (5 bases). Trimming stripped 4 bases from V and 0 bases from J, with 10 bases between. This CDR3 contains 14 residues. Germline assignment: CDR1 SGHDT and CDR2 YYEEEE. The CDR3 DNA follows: TGTGCCAGCAGCCGGGACTCAACTAACTATGGCTACACCTTC. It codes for CASSRDSTNYGYTF.

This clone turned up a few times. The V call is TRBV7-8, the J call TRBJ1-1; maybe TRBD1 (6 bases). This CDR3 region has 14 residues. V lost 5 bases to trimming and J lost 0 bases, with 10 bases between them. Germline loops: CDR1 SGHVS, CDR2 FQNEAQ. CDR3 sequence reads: CASSSGQLNTEAFF. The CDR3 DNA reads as TGTGCCAGCAGCAGCGGACAGTTGAACACTGAAGCTTTCTTT.

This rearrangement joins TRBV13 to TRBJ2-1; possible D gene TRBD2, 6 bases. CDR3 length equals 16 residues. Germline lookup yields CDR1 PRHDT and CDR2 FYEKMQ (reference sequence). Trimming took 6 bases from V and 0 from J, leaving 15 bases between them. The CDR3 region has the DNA TGTGCCAGCAGAAAATGGAGGGCGGGCTCCTACAATGAGCAGTTCTTC. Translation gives CASRKWRAGSYNEQFF.

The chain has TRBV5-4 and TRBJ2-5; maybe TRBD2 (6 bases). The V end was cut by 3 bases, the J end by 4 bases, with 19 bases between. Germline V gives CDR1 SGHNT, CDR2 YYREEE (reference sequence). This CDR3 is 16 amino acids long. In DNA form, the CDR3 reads TGTGCCAGCAGCTCGAGCTCGCGGGGCCCTTCAGAGACCCAGTACTTC. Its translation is CASSSSSRGPSETQYF.

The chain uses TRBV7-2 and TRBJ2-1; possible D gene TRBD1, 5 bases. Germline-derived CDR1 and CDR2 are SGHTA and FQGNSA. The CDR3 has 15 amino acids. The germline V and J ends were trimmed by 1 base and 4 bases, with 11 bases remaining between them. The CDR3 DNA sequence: TGTGCCAGCAGCTTAGAGGGGCAGGTTTACAATGAGCAGTTCTTC. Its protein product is CASSLEGQVYNEQFF.

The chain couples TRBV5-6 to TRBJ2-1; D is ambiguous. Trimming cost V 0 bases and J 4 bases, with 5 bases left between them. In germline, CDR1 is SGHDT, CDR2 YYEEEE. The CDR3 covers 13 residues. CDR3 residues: CASSLARYNEQFF. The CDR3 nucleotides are TGTGCCAGCAGCTTGGCCAGGTACAATGAGCAGTTCTTC.

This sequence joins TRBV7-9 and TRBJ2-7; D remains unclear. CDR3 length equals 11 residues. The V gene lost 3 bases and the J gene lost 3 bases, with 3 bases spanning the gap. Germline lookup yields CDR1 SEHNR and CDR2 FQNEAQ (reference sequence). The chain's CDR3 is CASSFHYEQYF. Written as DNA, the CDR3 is TGTGCCAGCAGCTTCCACTACGAGCAGTACTTC.

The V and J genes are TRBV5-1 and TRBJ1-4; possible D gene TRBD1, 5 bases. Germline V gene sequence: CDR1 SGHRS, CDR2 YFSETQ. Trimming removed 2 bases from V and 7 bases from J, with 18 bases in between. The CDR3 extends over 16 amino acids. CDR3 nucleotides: TGCGCCAGCAGCTTTGTAGGTACCGCTAGGGGTGAAAAACTGTTTTTT. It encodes CASSFVGTARGEKLFF.

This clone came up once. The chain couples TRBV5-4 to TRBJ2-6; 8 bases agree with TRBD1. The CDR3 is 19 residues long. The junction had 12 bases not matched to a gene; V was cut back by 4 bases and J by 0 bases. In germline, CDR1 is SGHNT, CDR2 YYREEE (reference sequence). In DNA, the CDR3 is TGTGCCAGCAGCCCTAAAACCGGGACAGGCATCTCTGGGGCCAACGTCCTGACTTTC. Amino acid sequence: CASSPKTGTGISGANVLTF.

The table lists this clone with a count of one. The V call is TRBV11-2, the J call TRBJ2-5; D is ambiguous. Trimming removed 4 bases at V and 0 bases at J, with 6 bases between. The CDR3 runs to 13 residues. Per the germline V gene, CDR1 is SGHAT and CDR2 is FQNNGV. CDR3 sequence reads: CASSYVNQETQYF. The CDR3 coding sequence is TGTGCCAGCAGCTATGTAAACCAAGAGACCCAGTACTTC.

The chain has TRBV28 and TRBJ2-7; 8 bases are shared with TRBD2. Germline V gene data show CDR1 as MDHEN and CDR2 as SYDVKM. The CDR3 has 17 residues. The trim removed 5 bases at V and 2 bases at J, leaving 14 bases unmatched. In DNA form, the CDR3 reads TGTGCCAGCAGTCCTCCCTTTCTCCCGGGACTAGCCTACGAGCAGTACTTC. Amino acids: CASSPPFLPGLAYEQYF.

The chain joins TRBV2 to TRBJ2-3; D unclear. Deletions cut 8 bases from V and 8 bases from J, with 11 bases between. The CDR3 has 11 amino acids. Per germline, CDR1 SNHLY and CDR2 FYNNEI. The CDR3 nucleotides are TGTGCCAGCGTGTCGACTCTTACGCAGTATTTT. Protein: CASVSTLTQYF.

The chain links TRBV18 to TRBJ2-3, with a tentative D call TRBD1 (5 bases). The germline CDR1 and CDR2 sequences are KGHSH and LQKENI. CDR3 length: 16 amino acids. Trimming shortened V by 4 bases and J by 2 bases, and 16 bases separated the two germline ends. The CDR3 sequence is CASSRTGSGPTDTQYF. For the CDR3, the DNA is TGTGCCAGCTCACGAACAGGTTCGGGCCCCACAGATACGCAGTATTTT.

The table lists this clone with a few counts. In nucleotides, the CDR3 is TGTGCCAGCTCACCCGTCCCGGGACAGGGAAGCTATGGCTACACCTTC. Encoded protein: CASSPVPGQGSYGYTF. The chain links TRBV18 to TRBJ1-2, with 9 bases identical to TRBD1. Germline-derived CDR1 and CDR2 are KGHSH and LQKENI. After removal of 3 bases from V and 4 bases from J, the junction contained 9 bases not matched to a gene. The CDR3 length is 16 residues.

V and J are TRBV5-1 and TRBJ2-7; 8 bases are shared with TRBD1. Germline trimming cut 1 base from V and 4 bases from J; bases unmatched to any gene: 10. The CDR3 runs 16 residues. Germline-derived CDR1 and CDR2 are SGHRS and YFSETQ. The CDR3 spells CASSLMGQGATYEQYF. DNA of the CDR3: TGCGCCAGCAGCTTGATGGGCCAGGGGGCTACTTACGAGCAGTACTTC.

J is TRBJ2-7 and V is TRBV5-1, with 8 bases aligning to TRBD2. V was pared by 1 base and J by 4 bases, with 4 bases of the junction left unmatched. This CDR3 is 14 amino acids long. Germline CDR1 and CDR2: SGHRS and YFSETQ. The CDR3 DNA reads TGCGCCAGCAGCTTGATGGGCGGGAGGTACGAGCAGTACTTC. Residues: CASSLMGGRYEQYF.

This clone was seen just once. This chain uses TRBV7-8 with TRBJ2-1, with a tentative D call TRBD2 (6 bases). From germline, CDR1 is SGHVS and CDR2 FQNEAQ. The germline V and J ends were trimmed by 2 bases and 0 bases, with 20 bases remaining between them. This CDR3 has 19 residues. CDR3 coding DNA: TGTGCCAGCAGCTTATTAAATCGGGCGGGAATTAGCTCCTACAATGAGCAGTTCTTC. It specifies CASSLLNRAGISSYNEQFF.

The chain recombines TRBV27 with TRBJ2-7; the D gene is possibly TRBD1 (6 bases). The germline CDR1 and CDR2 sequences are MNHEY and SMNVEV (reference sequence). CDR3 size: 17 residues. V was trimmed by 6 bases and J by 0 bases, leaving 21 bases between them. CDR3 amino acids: CASRPTSRPRGSYEQYF. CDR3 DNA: TGTGCCAGCAGACCTACTTCGCGTCCCAGGGGCTCCTACGAGCAGTACTTC.

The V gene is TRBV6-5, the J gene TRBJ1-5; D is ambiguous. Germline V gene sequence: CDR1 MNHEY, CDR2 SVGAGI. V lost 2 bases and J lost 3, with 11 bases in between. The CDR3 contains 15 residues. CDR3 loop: CASSYGSPPNQPQHF. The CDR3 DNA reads TGTGCCAGCAGTTACGGGAGTCCACCCAATCAGCCCCAGCATTTT.

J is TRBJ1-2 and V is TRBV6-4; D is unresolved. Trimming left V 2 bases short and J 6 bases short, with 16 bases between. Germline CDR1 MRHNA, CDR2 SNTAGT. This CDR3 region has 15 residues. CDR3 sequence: CASSDRTDRPDGYTF. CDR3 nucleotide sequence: TGTGCCAGCAGTGACAGGACTGACCGCCCGGATGGCTACACCTTC.

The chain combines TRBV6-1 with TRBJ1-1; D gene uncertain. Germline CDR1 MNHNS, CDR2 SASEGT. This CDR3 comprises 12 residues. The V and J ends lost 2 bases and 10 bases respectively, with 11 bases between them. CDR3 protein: CASSEFRSPAFF. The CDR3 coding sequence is TGTGCCAGCAGTGAATTCAGATCCCCAGCTTTCTTT.

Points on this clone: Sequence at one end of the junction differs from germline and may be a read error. This CDR3 is CASSVAGADEQYF. CDR3 in DNA: TGTGCCAGCAGCGTAGCGGGGGCGGATGAGCAGTACTTC. V usage is TRBV7-7 and J usage is TRBJ2-7; 9 bases are a match to TRBD2. The CDR3 totals 13 residues. Per the germline V gene, CDR1 is SSHAT and CDR2 is FNYEAQ (reference sequence).

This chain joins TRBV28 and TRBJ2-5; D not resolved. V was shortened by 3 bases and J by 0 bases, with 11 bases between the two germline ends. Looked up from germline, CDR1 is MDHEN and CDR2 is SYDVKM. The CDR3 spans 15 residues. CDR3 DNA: TGTGCCAGCAGTTTTCCCCAGGCCTACCAAGAGACCCAGTACTTC. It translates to CASSFPQAYQETQYF.

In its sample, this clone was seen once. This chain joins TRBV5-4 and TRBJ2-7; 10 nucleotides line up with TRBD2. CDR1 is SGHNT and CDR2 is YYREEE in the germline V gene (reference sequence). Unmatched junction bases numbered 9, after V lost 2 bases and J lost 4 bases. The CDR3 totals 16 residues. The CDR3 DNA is TGTGCCAGCAGCTTTCCGTTAGCGGGGGGCGAATACGAGCAGTACTTC. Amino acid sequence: CASSFPLAGGEYEQYF.

The CDR3 loop reads CASSPRAAGTDTQYF. The CDR3 bases are TGTGCCAGCTCACCACGTGCGGCGGGTACAGATACGCAGTATTTT. This rearrangement joins TRBV18 to TRBJ2-3; maybe TRBD2 (5 bases). V lost 1 base and J 3 bases, leaving 11 bases between the germline ends. CDR3 size: 15 residues. In germline, CDR1 is KGHSH, CDR2 LQKENI.

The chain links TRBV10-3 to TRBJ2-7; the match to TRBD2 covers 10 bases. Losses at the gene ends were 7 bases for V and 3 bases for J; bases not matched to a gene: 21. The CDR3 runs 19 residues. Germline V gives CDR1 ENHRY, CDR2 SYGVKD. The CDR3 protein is CAIMSKSTQGTSDLYEQYF. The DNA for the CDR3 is TGTGCCATCATGTCCAAATCCACTCAGGGGACTAGCGACCTCTACGAGCAGTACTTC.

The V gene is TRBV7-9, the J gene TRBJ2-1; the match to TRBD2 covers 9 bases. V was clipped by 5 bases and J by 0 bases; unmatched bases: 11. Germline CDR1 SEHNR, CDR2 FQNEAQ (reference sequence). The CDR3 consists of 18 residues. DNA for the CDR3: TGTGCCAGCAGCCCTTATCACAGCGGGAGGAGCTCCTACAATGAGCAGTTCTTC. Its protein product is CASSPYHSGRSSYNEQFF.

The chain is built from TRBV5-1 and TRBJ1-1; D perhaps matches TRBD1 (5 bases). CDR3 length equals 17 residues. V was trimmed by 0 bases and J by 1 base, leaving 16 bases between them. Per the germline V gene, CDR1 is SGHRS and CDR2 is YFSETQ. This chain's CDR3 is CASSLAAGGIRNTEAFF. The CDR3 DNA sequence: TGCGCCAGCAGCTTGGCCGCGGGGGGGATTAGGAACACTGAAGCTTTCTTT. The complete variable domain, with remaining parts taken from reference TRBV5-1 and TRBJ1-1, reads KAGVTQTPRYLIKTRGQQVTLSCSPISGHRSVSWYQQTPGQGLQFLFEYFSETQRNKGNFPGRFSGRQFSNSRSEMNVSTLELGDSALYLCASSLAAGGIRNTEAFFGQGTRLTVV.